One sample yielded the 13 T cell receptor beta chains listed below, sequenced in a study of monozygotic twins with inflammatory bowel disease (dated by TCRdb to between 2019 and 2020). Libraries were constructed by 5' RACE. Sequenced on an Illumina HiSeq 2500. The reads underwent TCRdb reprocessing, giving one record for each CDR3 protein sequence and no DNA. This sample's records show 120,000 to 150,000 distinct CDR3 sequences. The ten largest clones capture 2% to 2.5% of the sample. The sequenced sample consisted of blood. The source of these receptors is a human donor with ulcerative colitis or Crohn's disease, or a healthy co-twin of an affected twin (not recorded which).

This rearrangement joins TRBV20-1 to TRBJ2-7; no DNA is available, so the TRBD1 call from TCRdb remains unchecked. Germline V gene data show CDR1 as DFQATT and CDR2 as SNEGSKA (reference sequence). There are 11 residues in the CDR3. The chain's CDR3 is CSVPGHHEQYF.

V is TRBV18 and J is TRBJ2-2; TCRdb selects TRBD1, and the lack of DNA leaves this call unchecked. Per germline, CDR1 KGHSH and CDR2 LQKENI. The CDR3 is 18 residues long. CDR3 sequence reads: CASSLPRRQRANTGELFF.

The V and J genes are TRBV15 and TRBJ2-7. The CDR3 has 14 amino acids. Germline V gene lookup returns CDR1 LNHNV and CDR2 YYDKDF (reference sequence). CDR3 region: CATSRGHSDYEQYF.

The chain combines TRBV12-3 or TRBV12-4 with TRBJ2-7; TCRdb picks TRBD1, but there is no DNA to check that call. The CDR3 has 16 residues. This chain's CDR3 is CASSSPRDRGHYEQYF.

The chain joins TRBV5-1 to TRBJ2-1; there is no DNA to check the TCRdb D call of TRBD1. This CDR3 region has 16 residues. The germline CDR1 and CDR2 sequences are SGHRS and YFSETQ. The CDR3 protein is CASSTGQGRSYNEQFF.

The chain couples TRBV2 to TRBJ2-2; lacking DNA, the TRBD1 call made by TCRdb goes unchecked. Germline CDR1 is SNHLY and CDR2 is FYNNEI. There are 15 residues in the CDR3. The CDR3 spells CASRPGGTITGELFF.

The CDR3 protein is CASSGQGPSTDTQYF. The V gene is TRBV5-1, the J gene TRBJ2-3; TCRdb indicates TRBD1, and absent DNA this call remains unverified. In germline, CDR1 is SGHRS, CDR2 YFSETQ. The CDR3 contains 15 residues.

This chain joins TRBV4-3 and TRBJ2-3. The germline V gene encodes CDR1 LGHNA and CDR2 YSLEER. The CDR3 is 15 residues long. The CDR3 reads CASSQDIDWADTQYF.

V is TRBV9 and J is TRBJ2-5; the TRBD1 assignment by TCRdb is unverifiable without DNA. Germline assignment: CDR1 SGDLS and CDR2 YYNGEE. The CDR3 runs to 14 residues. CDR3 region: CASSEGQGRETQYF.

This chain joins TRBV7-2 and TRBJ1-1; TCRdb's assignment of TRBD1 cannot be checked, as there is no DNA. Germline lookup yields CDR1 SGHTA and CDR2 FQGNSA. This CDR3 is 15 amino acids long. The chain's CDR3 is CASSSASGTGFGAFF. The full variable domain, completed using reference TRBV7-2 and TRBJ1-1, is GAGVSQSPSNKVTEKGKDVELRCDPISGHTALYWYRQSLGQGLEFLIYFQGNSAPDKSGLPSDRFSAERTGGSVSTLTIQRTQQEDSAVYLCASSSASGTGFGAFFGQGTRLTVV.

This sequence joins TRBV6-6 and TRBJ2-5; TCRdb picks TRBD1, but there is no DNA to check that call. Germline V gene lookup returns CDR1 MNHNY and CDR2 SVGAGI (reference sequence). The CDR3 totals 12 residues. The CDR3 region is CATNRVAETQYF.

The rearrangement joins TRBV20-1 to TRBJ2-3; TCRdb lists TRBD1, though no DNA is available to test this call. Germline V gene lookup returns CDR1 DFQATT and CDR2 SNEGSKA (reference sequence). The CDR3 length is 14 residues. The CDR3 reads CSARDLPPLDTQYF.

The chain is built from TRBV7-9 and TRBJ2-7. Germline CDR1 is SEHNR and CDR2 is FQNEAQ (reference sequence). The CDR3 spans 16 residues. The chain's CDR3 is CASSLQTTGNPYEQYF.